Listed here is a single TCR beta chain. Its target is unknown. CDR1 and CDR2 (germline): DFQATT, SNEGSKA (reference sequence). J gave up 0 bases and V 1 base, and 3 bases lay outside the gene matches. There are 15 residues in the CDR3. This entry is derived from a study of CD8 T cells in ankylosing spondylitis. Study observations and caveats: Characteristic of ankylosing spondylitis blood, it appeared, was a TCR beta motif comprising roughly 8 highly homologous variants.

Each CDR3 protein gets one entry after TCRdb re-called the 5' RACE reads with MiXCR. Found here are about 39,000 distinct CDR3 sequences, about 9.4% of them singletons; the top ten hold more than 15%. This TCR was recovered from a male donor with ankylosing spondylitis or in good health (not recorded which). The specimen sequenced was blood, either unsorted or a sorted T cell fraction (not recorded which). The chain recombines TRBV20-1 with TRBJ2-1, with TRBD1 identical over 7 bases. The CDR3 loop reads CSARGSGGSYNEQFF. The CDR3 nucleotides read TGCAGTGCTAGAGGATCAGGGGGCTCCTACAATGAGCAGTTCTTC.